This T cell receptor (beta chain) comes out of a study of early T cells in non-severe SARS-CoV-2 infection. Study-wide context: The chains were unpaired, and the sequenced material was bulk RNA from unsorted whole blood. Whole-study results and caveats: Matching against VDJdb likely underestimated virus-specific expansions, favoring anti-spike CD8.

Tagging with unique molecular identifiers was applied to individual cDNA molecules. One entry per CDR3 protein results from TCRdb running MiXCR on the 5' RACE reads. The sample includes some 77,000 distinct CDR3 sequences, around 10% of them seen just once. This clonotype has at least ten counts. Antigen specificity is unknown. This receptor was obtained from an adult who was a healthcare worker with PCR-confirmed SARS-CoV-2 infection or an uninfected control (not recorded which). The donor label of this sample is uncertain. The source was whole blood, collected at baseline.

This CDR3 reads CASTGRLQETQYF. The CDR3 DNA follows: TGTGCCAGCACGGGACGACTCCAAGAGACCCAGTACTTC. V and J are TRBV2 and TRBJ2-5; D is tentatively TRBD1 or TRBD2 (5 bases each). V was pared by 7 bases and J by 1 base, with 10 bases between. CDR1 and CDR2 (germline): SNHLY, FYNNEI. There are 13 residues in the CDR3.